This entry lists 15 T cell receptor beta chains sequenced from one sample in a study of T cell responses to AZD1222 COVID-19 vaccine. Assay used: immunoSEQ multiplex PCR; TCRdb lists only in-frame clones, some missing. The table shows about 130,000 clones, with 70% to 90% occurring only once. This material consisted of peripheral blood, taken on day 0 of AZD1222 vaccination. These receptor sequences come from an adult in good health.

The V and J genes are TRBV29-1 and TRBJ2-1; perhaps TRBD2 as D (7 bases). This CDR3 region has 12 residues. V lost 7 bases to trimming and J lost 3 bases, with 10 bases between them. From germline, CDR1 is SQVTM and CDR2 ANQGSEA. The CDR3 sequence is CSGGGYYNEQFF. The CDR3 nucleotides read TGCAGCGGCGGGGGCTACTACAATGAGCAGTTCTTC.

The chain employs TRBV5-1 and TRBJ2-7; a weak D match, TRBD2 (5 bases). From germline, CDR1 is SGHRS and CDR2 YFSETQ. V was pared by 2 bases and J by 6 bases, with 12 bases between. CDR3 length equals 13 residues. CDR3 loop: CASSLWEGSEQYF. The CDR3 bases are TGCGCCAGCAGCTTATGGGAAGGGAGCGAGCAGTACTTC.

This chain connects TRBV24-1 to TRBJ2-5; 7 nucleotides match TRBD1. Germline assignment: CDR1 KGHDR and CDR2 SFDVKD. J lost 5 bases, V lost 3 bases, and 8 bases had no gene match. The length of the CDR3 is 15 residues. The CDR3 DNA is TGTGCCACCAGTGATCCCACAGGGGCCGGTGAGACCCAGTACTTC. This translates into CATSDPTGAGETQYF.

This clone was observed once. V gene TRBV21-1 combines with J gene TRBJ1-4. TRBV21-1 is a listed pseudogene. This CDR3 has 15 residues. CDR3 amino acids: CASSKESRTEGKLFF. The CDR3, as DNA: TGTGCCAGCAGCAAAGAGTCCAGAACGGAAGGAAAACTGTTTTTT.

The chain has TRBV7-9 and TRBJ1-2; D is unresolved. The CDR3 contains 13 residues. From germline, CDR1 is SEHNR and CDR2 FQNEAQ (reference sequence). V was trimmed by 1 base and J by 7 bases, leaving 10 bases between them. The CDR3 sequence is CASSLGNDGGYTF. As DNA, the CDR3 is TGTGCCAGCAGCTTAGGGAACGACGGTGGCTACACCTTC. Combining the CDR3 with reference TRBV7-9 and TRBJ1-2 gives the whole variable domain DTGVSQNPRHKITKRGQNVTFRCDPISEHNRLYWYRQTLGQGPEFLTYFQNEAQLEKSRLLSDRFSAERPKGSFSTLEIQRTEQGDSAMYLCASSLGNDGGYTFGSGTRLTVV.

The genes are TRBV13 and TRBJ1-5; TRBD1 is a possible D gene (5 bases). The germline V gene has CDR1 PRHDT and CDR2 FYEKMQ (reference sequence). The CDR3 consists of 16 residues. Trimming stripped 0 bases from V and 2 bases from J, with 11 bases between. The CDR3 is CASSLGGVRGNQPQHF. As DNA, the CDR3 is TGTGCCAGCAGCTTAGGGGGGGTTCGGGGCAATCAGCCCCAGCATTTT.

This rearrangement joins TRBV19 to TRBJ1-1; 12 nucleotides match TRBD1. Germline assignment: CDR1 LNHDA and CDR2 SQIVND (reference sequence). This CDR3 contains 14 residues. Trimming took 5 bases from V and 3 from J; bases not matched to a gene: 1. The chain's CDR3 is CASSGTGGYTEAFF. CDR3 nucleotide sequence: TGTGCCAGTAGTGGGACAGGGGGCTACACTGAAGCTTTCTTT.

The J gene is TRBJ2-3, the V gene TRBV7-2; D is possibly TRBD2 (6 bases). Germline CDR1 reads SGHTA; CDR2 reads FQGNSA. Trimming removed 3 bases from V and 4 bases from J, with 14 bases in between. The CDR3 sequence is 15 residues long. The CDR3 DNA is TGTGCCAGCAGCTTTAGCGGAGGGCCAGCAGATACGCAGTATTTT. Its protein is CASSFSGGPADTQYF.

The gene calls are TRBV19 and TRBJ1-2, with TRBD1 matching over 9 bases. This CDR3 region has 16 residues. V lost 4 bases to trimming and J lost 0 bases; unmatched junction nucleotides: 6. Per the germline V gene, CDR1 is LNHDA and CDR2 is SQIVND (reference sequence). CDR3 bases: TGTGCCAGTAGTACCTCGGACAGGGGTTCTAACTATGGCTACACCTTC. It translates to CASSTSDRGSNYGYTF.

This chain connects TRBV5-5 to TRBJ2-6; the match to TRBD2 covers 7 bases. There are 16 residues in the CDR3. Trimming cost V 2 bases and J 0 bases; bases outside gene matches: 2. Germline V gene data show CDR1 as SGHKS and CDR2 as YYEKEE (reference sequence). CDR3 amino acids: CASSFPGGSGANVLTF. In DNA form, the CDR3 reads TGTGCCAGCAGCTTTCCGGGGGGCTCTGGGGCCAACGTCCTGACTTTC. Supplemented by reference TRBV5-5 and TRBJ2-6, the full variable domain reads DAGVTQSPTHLIKTRGQQVTLRCSPISGHKSVSWYQQVLGQGPQFIFQYYEKEERGRGNFPDRFSARQFPNYSSELNVNALLLGDSALYLCASSFPGGSGANVLTFGAGSRLTVL.

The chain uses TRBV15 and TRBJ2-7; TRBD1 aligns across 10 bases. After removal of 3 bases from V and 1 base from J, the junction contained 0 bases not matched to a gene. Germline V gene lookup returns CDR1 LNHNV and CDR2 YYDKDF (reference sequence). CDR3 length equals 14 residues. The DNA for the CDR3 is TGTGCCACCAGCAGGGACAGGGGGTCCTACGAGCAGTACTTC. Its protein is CATSRDRGSYEQYF. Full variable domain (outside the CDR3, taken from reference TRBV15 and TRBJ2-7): DAMVIQNPRYQVTQFGKPVTLSCSQTLNHNVMYWYQQKSSQAPKLLFHYYDKDFNNEADTPDNFQSRRPNTSFCFLDIRSPGLGDTAMYLCATSRDRGSYEQYFGPGTRLTVT.

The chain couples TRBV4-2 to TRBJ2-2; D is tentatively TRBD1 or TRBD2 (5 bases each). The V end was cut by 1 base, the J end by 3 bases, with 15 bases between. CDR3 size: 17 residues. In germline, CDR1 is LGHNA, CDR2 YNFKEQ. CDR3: CASSQVSSGRYTGELFF. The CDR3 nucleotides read TGTGCCAGCAGCCAAGTTAGTTCGGGGCGTTACACCGGGGAGCTGTTTTTT.

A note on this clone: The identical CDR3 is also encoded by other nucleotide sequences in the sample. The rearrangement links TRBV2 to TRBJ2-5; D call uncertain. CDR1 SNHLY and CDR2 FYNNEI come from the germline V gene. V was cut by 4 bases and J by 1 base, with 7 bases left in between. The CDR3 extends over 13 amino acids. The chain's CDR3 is CASSGLVQETQYF. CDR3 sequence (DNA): TGTGCCAGCAGTGGATTGGTCCAAGAGACCCAGTACTTC.

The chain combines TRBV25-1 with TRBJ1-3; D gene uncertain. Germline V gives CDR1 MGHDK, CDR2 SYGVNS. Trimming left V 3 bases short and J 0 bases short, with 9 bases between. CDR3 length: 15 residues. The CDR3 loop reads CASSEPGFSGNTIYF. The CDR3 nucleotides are TGTGCCAGCAGTGAGCCCGGGTTCTCTGGAAACACCATATATTTT.

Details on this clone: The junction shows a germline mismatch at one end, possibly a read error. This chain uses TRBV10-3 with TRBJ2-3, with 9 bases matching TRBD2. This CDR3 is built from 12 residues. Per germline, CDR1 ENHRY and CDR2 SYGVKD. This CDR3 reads CAISDSAGGGLF. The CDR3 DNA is TGTGCCATCAGTGACTCGGCGGGAGGGGGACTTTTT.